This TCR beta chain was identified during a study of beta chain features in type 1 diabetes. General study results and limits: Using cDNA template may skew counts toward highly expressing activated cells. Patients with Type 1 diabetes showed moderately but significantly shorter TCRB CDR3s in all four CD4+ subsets.

Looked up from germline, CDR1 is MDHEN and CDR2 is SYDVKM. This CDR3 spans 14 amino acids. V lost 7 bases to trimming and J lost 6 bases, with 15 bases between them. Sequenced material consisted of expressed TCRB transcripts (all of the isolated RNA was reverse transcribed). Assay: immunoSEQ multiplex PCR; the TCRdb copy retains only in-frame clones and omits some. This sample yields under 250,000 clones, of which about 15% are seen a single time; 0.015% to 0.02% belongs to the top ten. By way of CD45RO/CCR7/CD25/CD127/CD95/CD27, the CD4+ regulatory, stem cell-like memory, central memory and naive cells were sorted. This clone was detected a few times. No antigen is known for it.

Specimen: naive CD4+ T cells from blood. This chain uses TRBV28 with TRBJ2-2; D possibly corresponds to TRBD2 (6 bases). This clonotype was obtained from a man aged 25 to 40 with type 1 diabetes. The CDR3 here is CASITLARAGELFF. The CDR3 region has the DNA TGTGCCAGCATCACGCTAGCGAGGGCCGGGGAGCTGTTTTTT.